This is a list of T cell receptor beta chains from one sample in a study of shared clonotypes between healthy human individuals. Only in-frame clones appear in the TCRdb table, and some are missing; sequencing was by immunoSEQ multiplex PCR. The table has some 2.4 million clones, 93% seen once. The sequencing sample was made of naive CD4+ T cells from PBMCs. Receptors originate from a man between 18 and 29 years old in good health. Some clones in this sample may be carry-over from other donors' samples. Both conserved end residues are part of each CDR3. The D gene is left open where the match is weak. Only some rows state a clone size, as once, few, many or a class for expanded clones.

j_call: TRBJ2-7; v_call: TRBV5-1; clone_size: once; d_call: NA; cdr3_nt: TGCGCCAGCAGGAGAATAACAGCCACCTACGAGCAGTACTTC; cdr3_aa: CASRRITATYEQYF
j_call: TRBJ1-1; v_call: TRBV7-9; clone_size: once; d_call: TRBD1; cdr3_nt: TGTGCCAGCAGCTCGTTGCCGGGACAGGACTTGAACACTGAAGCTTTCTTT; cdr3_aa: CASSSLPGQDLNTEAFF
j_call: TRBJ1-4; v_call: TRBV5-1; clone_size: NA; d_call: TRBD1; cdr3_nt: TGCGCCAGCAGCTTGCCGACAGGGACCAATGAAAAACTGTTTTTT; cdr3_aa: CASSLPTGTNEKLFF
j_call: TRBJ1-1; v_call: TRBV28; clone_size: NA; d_call: NA; cdr3_nt: TGTGCCAGCAGTTCCCTAGGGCAGGGTAGGTCTGAAGCTTTCTTT; cdr3_aa: CASSSLGQGRSEAFF
j_call: TRBJ2-7; v_call: TRBV7-2; clone_size: once; d_call: NA; cdr3_nt: TGTGCCAGCAGCTTACAACGGACGGAACAGGCGAAGCAGTACTTC; cdr3_aa: CASSLQRTEQAKQYF
j_call: TRBJ2-1; v_call: TRBV7-3; clone_size: NA; d_call: NA; cdr3_nt: TGTGCCAGCAGCGGGGGGCTAGCGGCCTGGGATGAGCAGTTCTTC; cdr3_aa: CASSGGLAAWDEQFF
j_call: TRBJ1-2; v_call: TRBV11-2; clone_size: NA; d_call: NA; cdr3_nt: TGTGCCAGCAGCTTAGTGACGGTCTATGGCTACACCTTC; cdr3_aa: CASSLVTVYGYTF
j_call: TRBJ2-1; v_call: TRBV28; clone_size: NA; d_call: NA; cdr3_nt: TGTGCCAGCCTTGGCGGGGATAGCGGCTACTCCTACAATGAGCAGTTCTTC; cdr3_aa: CASLGGDSGYSYNEQFF
j_call: TRBJ2-3; v_call: TRBV19; clone_size: NA; d_call: TRBD2; cdr3_nt: TGTGCCAGTAGTATAGGTAGCGGGGGAAGGGATACGCAGTATTTT; cdr3_aa: CASSIGSGGRDTQYF
j_call: TRBJ1-5; v_call: TRBV5-1; clone_size: NA; d_call: TRBD1; cdr3_nt: TGCGCCAGCAGCTTGGGAGAGACAGGGGCTCAGCCCCAGCATTTT; cdr3_aa: CASSLGETGAQPQHF
j_call: TRBJ2-1; v_call: TRBV2; clone_size: NA; d_call: TRBD2; cdr3_nt: TGTGCCAGCAGTGAAGCGCCGGGGGGAGAGCAGTTCTTC; cdr3_aa: CASSEAPGGEQFF
j_call: TRBJ2-2; v_call: TRBV9; clone_size: once; d_call: TRBD2; cdr3_nt: TGTGCCAGCAGCGTAGAAGAGGGAGGGAGGGAGCTGTTTTTT; cdr3_aa: CASSVEEGGRELFF
j_call: TRBJ1-5; v_call: TRBV5-5; clone_size: NA; d_call: NA; cdr3_nt: TGTGCCAGCAGCTTGTGGGGGGGAGACAATCAGCCCCAGCATTTT; cdr3_aa: CASSLWGGDNQPQHF
j_call: TRBJ2-3; v_call: TRBV5-6; clone_size: NA; d_call: TRBD2; cdr3_nt: TGTGCCAGCAGCTTTGGGGGCGGGAGGAGCACAGATACGCAGTATTTT; cdr3_aa: CASSFGGGRSTDTQYF
j_call: TRBJ1-2; v_call: TRBV9; clone_size: NA; d_call: NA; cdr3_nt: TGTGCCAGCAGCACCGCCCTAGGGGAATTAGTTTATGGCTACACCTTC; cdr3_aa: CASSTALGELVYGYTF
j_call: TRBJ2-7; v_call: TRBV15; clone_size: NA; d_call: NA; cdr3_nt: TGTGCCACCAGGAGGGAGTACTCCTCCTACGAGCAGTACTTC; cdr3_aa: CATRREYSSYEQYF
j_call: TRBJ2-2; v_call: TRBV7-2; clone_size: NA; d_call: TRBD2; cdr3_nt: TGTGCCAGCAGCTTAGCGATCCTAGCGGGAGACACCGGGGAGCTGTTTTTT; cdr3_aa: CASSLAILAGDTGELFF
j_call: TRBJ1-6; v_call: TRBV28; clone_size: NA; d_call: TRBD1; cdr3_nt: TGTGCCAGCAGCCCTTTACAGGGGGCCTATAATTCACCCCTCCACTTT; cdr3_aa: CASSPLQGAYNSPLHF
j_call: TRBJ1-1; v_call: TRBV27; clone_size: NA; d_call: NA; cdr3_nt: TGTGCCAGCTTAGACAGCCCATATATGAACACTGAAGCTTTCTTT; cdr3_aa: CASLDSPYMNTEAFF
j_call: TRBJ1-1; v_call: TRBV15; clone_size: NA; d_call: NA; cdr3_nt: TGTGCCACCAGCAGAGGGGGGCCCGTTATCACTGAAGCTTTCTTT; cdr3_aa: CATSRGGPVITEAFF
j_call: TRBJ2-3; v_call: TRBV7-2; clone_size: NA; d_call: NA; cdr3_nt: TGTGCCAGCAGCTTCCGGAGGGATACGCAGTATTTT; cdr3_aa: CASSFRRDTQYF
j_call: TRBJ2-6; v_call: TRBV11-2; clone_size: NA; d_call: NA; cdr3_nt: TGTGCCAGCGGCCTTAGGTTTTGGACTGGGGCCAACGTCCTGACTTTC; cdr3_aa: CASGLRFWTGANVLTF
j_call: TRBJ1-5; v_call: TRBV28; clone_size: once; d_call: NA; cdr3_nt: TGTGCCAGCAGTCTCGGGGTGGGGCCCCAGCATTTT; cdr3_aa: CASSLGVGPQHF
j_call: TRBJ2-3; v_call: TRBV7-2; clone_size: NA; d_call: NA; cdr3_nt: TGTGCCAGCGCCTCACGCACAGATACGCAGTATTTT; cdr3_aa: CASASRTDTQYF
j_call: TRBJ2-1; v_call: TRBV5-4; clone_size: NA; d_call: NA; cdr3_nt: TGTGCCAGCAGCTCTAAAGGTCCGTCCTACAATGAGCAGTTCTTC; cdr3_aa: CASSSKGPSYNEQFF
j_call: TRBJ1-2; v_call: TRBV2; clone_size: NA; d_call: NA; cdr3_nt: TGTGCCAGCAGATATAGCGAGTTCGCTAACTGTGGCTACACCTTC; cdr3_aa: CASRYSEFANCGYTF
j_call: TRBJ2-1; v_call: TRBV11-3; clone_size: NA; d_call: NA; cdr3_nt: TGTGCCAGCAGCCCTGAGAACAATGAGCAGTTCTTC; cdr3_aa: CASSPENNEQFF
j_call: TRBJ2-5; v_call: TRBV7-2; clone_size: NA; d_call: NA; cdr3_nt: TGTGCCAGCAGCCTAGGGATCTCTTGGGGCCAAGAGACCCAGTACTTC; cdr3_aa: CASSLGISWGQETQYF
j_call: TRBJ1-6; v_call: TRBV25-1; clone_size: NA; d_call: NA; cdr3_nt: TGTGCCAGCAGGGCCTTGAGCTCCTATAATTCACCCCTCCACTTT; cdr3_aa: CASRALSSYNSPLHF
j_call: TRBJ1-5; v_call: TRBV30; clone_size: NA; d_call: TRBD1; cdr3_nt: TGTGCCTCCACGAGACCGGGACAGGGACGCAATCAGCCCCAGCATTTT; cdr3_aa: CASTRPGQGRNQPQHF
j_call: TRBJ1-3; v_call: TRBV9; clone_size: NA; d_call: TRBD1; cdr3_nt: TGTGCCAGCAGCGTAACAGGGGGCCATGGAAACACCATATATTTT; cdr3_aa: CASSVTGGHGNTIYF
j_call: TRBJ2-7; v_call: TRBV5-1; clone_size: NA; d_call: NA; cdr3_nt: TGCGCCAGCAGCCCGGAGGGACAGTCCTACGAGCAGTACTTC; cdr3_aa: CASSPEGQSYEQYF
j_call: TRBJ2-5; v_call: TRBV27; clone_size: NA; d_call: NA; cdr3_nt: TGTGCCAGCAGTTTATCGGGCCCGAGGGAGACCCAGTACTTC; cdr3_aa: CASSLSGPRETQYF
j_call: TRBJ2-7; v_call: TRBV19; clone_size: NA; d_call: TRBD1; cdr3_nt: TGTGCCAGTAGCCCGGGACAGAGAGCCTACGAGCAGTACTTC; cdr3_aa: CASSPGQRAYEQYF
j_call: TRBJ2-1; v_call: TRBV7-3; clone_size: NA; d_call: NA; cdr3_nt: TGTGCCAGCAGCTTACAGAGAGGCCGTGGTAATGAGCAGTTCTTC; cdr3_aa: CASSLQRGRGNEQFF
j_call: TRBJ1-6; v_call: TRBV11-3; clone_size: NA; d_call: NA; cdr3_nt: TGTGCCAGCAGTAGAACGGGGTTTGATTCACCCCTCCACTTT; cdr3_aa: CASSRTGFDSPLHF
j_call: TRBJ2-3; v_call: TRBV4-1; clone_size: NA; d_call: NA; cdr3_nt: TGCGCCAGCAGCCTCGGGACAGCCGGGACTAGGGTCACAGATACGCAGTATTTT; cdr3_aa: CASSLGTAGTRVTDTQYF
j_call: TRBJ2-7; v_call: TRBV5-1; clone_size: NA; d_call: NA; cdr3_nt: TGCGCCAGCAGCTCTGAGTACGAGCAGTACTTC; cdr3_aa: CASSSEYEQYF
j_call: TRBJ2-1; v_call: TRBV5-1; clone_size: NA; d_call: NA; cdr3_nt: TGCGCCAGCAGCGCTCAGTATGAGCAGTTCTTC; cdr3_aa: CASSAQYEQFF
j_call: TRBJ1-1; v_call: TRBV7-2; clone_size: NA; d_call: TRBD1; cdr3_nt: TGTGCCAGCAGCTGGGGAGACAGGGTAGGGTACACTGAAGCTTTCTTT; cdr3_aa: CASSWGDRVGYTEAFF
j_call: TRBJ2-1; v_call: TRBV10-3; clone_size: NA; d_call: TRBD2; cdr3_nt: TGTGCCATCAGGGGGACTAGCGGGAACAATGAGCAGTTCTTC; cdr3_aa: CAIRGTSGNNEQFF
j_call: TRBJ2-5; v_call: TRBV6-1; clone_size: NA; d_call: NA; cdr3_nt: TGTGCCAGCAGTGAGATAATACAAGAGACCCAGTACTTC; cdr3_aa: CASSEIIQETQYF
j_call: TRBJ1-3; v_call: TRBV28; clone_size: NA; d_call: NA; cdr3_nt: TGTGCCAGCAGTATGACCGCCGGGACAGGAAACACCATATATTTT; cdr3_aa: CASSMTAGTGNTIYF
j_call: TRBJ1-1; v_call: TRBV6-5; clone_size: NA; d_call: NA; cdr3_nt: TGTGCCAGCAGACTCCACACAGGGAGGAACACTGAAGCTTTCTTT; cdr3_aa: CASRLHTGRNTEAFF
j_call: TRBJ1-5; v_call: TRBV6-4; clone_size: NA; d_call: NA; cdr3_nt: TGTGCCAGCAGTGACCAGGACGGCGTAGGGCCCCAGCATTTT; cdr3_aa: CASSDQDGVGPQHF
j_call: TRBJ2-1; v_call: TRBV2; clone_size: NA; d_call: TRBD2; cdr3_nt: TGTGCCAGCAGTGTTTACAGACTAGCGGGAGGGTACTACAATGAGCAGTTCTTC; cdr3_aa: CASSVYRLAGGYYNEQFF
j_call: TRBJ1-2; v_call: TRBV18; clone_size: NA; d_call: TRBD1; cdr3_nt: TGTGCCAGTTCGGCCCTCTTCCAGGGGGACTCCTTTGGCTACACCTTC; cdr3_aa: CASSALFQGDSFGYTF
j_call: TRBJ2-3; v_call: TRBV19; clone_size: once; d_call: TRBD1; cdr3_nt: TGTGCCAGTAGTCAACAACCGGGACAGGTCACAGATACGCAGTATTTT; cdr3_aa: CASSQQPGQVTDTQYF
j_call: TRBJ2-6; v_call: TRBV18; clone_size: NA; d_call: TRBD1; cdr3_nt: TGTGCCAGCTCACCGAACCCACAGGGGACCTCTGGGGCCAACGTCCTGACTTTC; cdr3_aa: CASSPNPQGTSGANVLTF
j_call: TRBJ1-1; v_call: TRBV5-1; clone_size: NA; d_call: TRBD1; cdr3_nt: TGCGCCAGCAGAAATGATCAGGGGGAGGGCACTGAAGCTTTCTTT; cdr3_aa: CASRNDQGEGTEAFF
j_call: TRBJ2-3; v_call: TRBV12-5; clone_size: NA; d_call: NA; cdr3_nt: TGTGCTAGTGGCTCTCTAGCAGCGCAGTATTTT; cdr3_aa: CASGSLAAQYF
j_call: TRBJ2-5; v_call: TRBV28; clone_size: NA; d_call: TRBD1; cdr3_nt: TGTGCCAGCAGTCCAATAGGGGGCGCACGGGAGACCCAGTACTTC; cdr3_aa: CASSPIGGARETQYF
j_call: TRBJ2-7; v_call: TRBV7-9; clone_size: NA; d_call: TRBD1; cdr3_nt: TGTGCCAGCAGCCCCGGGACAGGGTCTCACGAGCAGTACTTC; cdr3_aa: CASSPGTGSHEQYF
j_call: TRBJ2-7; v_call: TRBV28; clone_size: NA; d_call: TRBD2; cdr3_nt: TGTGCCAGCAGCCTAAATGCGGGGGCCTACGAGCAGTACTTC; cdr3_aa: CASSLNAGAYEQYF
j_call: TRBJ2-2; v_call: TRBV9; clone_size: NA; d_call: NA; cdr3_nt: TGTGCCAGCACATCCCTGAACACCGGGGAGCTGTTTTTT; cdr3_aa: CASTSLNTGELFF